This T cell receptor beta chain stems from a study of tumor-infiltrating lymphocytes in localized non-small cell lung cancer. The wider study: The cohort mixed smokers and never-smokers, several histologies, and some post-neoadjuvant-chemotherapy samples. Each patient gave resected tumor and non-adjacent uninvolved lung tissue. Study-wide results and caveats: Tumors had more T cell infiltration than uninvolved lung, per TCRbeta sequencing and CD3 counts.

As to this clone: The target antigen is unknown.

V lost 7 bases and J lost 3, with 7 bases in between. Germline assignment: CDR1 MDHEN and CDR2 SYDVKM. The CDR3 is 12 amino acids. Clones were read by immunoSEQ multiplex PCR, and TCRdb kept only the in-frame ones, dropping some. The table has 8,500 to 9,500 clones, around three quarters seen once. The chain carries TRBV28 and TRBJ2-1, with D hard to call. This TCR was sampled from a human donor with non-small cell lung cancer. Input material: uninvolved lung tissue not adjacent to the tumor. In DNA, the CDR3 is TGTGCCAGCAACCACGGCTACAATGAGCAGTTCTTC. This encodes CASNHGYNEQFF.